Listed here are 13 T cell receptor beta chains from one sample, sequenced in a study of tumor-infiltrating lymphocytes in primary liver carcinoma. Starting from 500 ng of total RNA, TCR beta cDNA was produced with a primer in the constant region. Construction of TCR beta libraries relied on three successive nested multiplex PCR rounds employing slightly modified ARM-PCR. Each of the first two PCR rounds ran approximately 10 cycles with TRBV1-TRBV30 forward and C-beta reverse primers. A single record per CDR3 protein comes from TCRdb applying MiXCR to the multiplex PCR reads. The sample has some 30,000 distinct CDR3 sequences, around 70% seen once. The tissue used was unsorted bulk material of roughly 17-33 mg. RNA and DNA were co-extracted from it with the AllPrep DNA/RNA mini kit. The sample was liver tumor tissue from sampling region 3. As for subset: tumor region T3, left-lateral pole. The source of these receptors is a woman aged 25-40 years with primary liver carcinoma and hepatitis B virus infection.

The genes are TRBV11-2 and TRBJ1-2; 8 nucleotides match TRBD1. The V gene's germline CDR1 is SGHAT and CDR2 FQNNGV. V was pared by 3 bases and J by 12 bases, with 12 bases of the junction left unmatched. This CDR3 is built from 14 residues. CDR3 bases: TGTGCCAGCAGCTTCACACAGGGGGGGGATGTCAACACCTTC. It codes for CASSFTQGGDVNTF.

A single count supports this clonotype. It is likely a read error, because the conserved phenylalanine at the end of the CDR3 is missing. It is unclear where the CDR3 begins or ends on the DNA, so no DNA is shown, and the CDR3 is as TCRdb lists it. The chain joins TRBV11-2 to TRBJ2-2; the table's D call of TRBD2 was not tested on the DNA. Both ends counted, the CDR3 spans 15 residues. In germline, CDR1 is SGHAT, CDR2 FQNNGV. CDR3 amino acids: CVSSPPQGSTGELFY.

A remark on this clonotype: One end of the junction is discordant with germline, which a read error may explain. CDR3 sequence reads: CAGSLTHRQGYRGEQFF. The CDR3 DNA reads TGTGCCGGCAGCTTAACGCACAGACAGGGGTACAGGGGTGAGCAGTTCTTC. V and J are TRBV11-2 and TRBJ2-1; 8 nucleotides match TRBD1. There are 17 residues in the CDR3. CDR1 is SGHAT, CDR2 FQNNGV, per germline.

For the CDR3, the DNA is TGTGCCAGCAGTTCCGCGACGGAGTATGGCTACACCTTC. It encodes CASSSATEYGYTF. The gene calls are TRBV11-2 and TRBJ1-2; the D is unclear. V lost 6 bases to trimming and J lost 5 bases, with 13 bases between them. CDR3 length: 13 residues. The germline CDR1 and CDR2 sequences are SGHAT and FQNNGV.

Worth noting for this clonotype: The CDR3 does not close with the conserved phenylalanine or tryptophan, likely indicating a read error. This rearrangement joins TRBV6-2 or TRBV6-3 to TRBJ2-1; TRBD2 aligns across 12 bases. V shed 2 bases and J 5 bases; nucleotides not matched to a gene: 16. Germline V gene data show CDR1 as MNHEY and CDR2 as SVGEGT. This CDR3 is built from 20 residues. This CDR3 reads CASSYGSAGLAGGSNNEQFL. The DNA for the CDR3 is TGTGCCAGCAGTTACGGGAGTGCGGGTCTAGCGGGAGGGTCTAACAATGAGCAGTTCCTC.

This sequence joins TRBV28 and TRBJ1-5, with D hard to call. CDR1 and CDR2 from the germline V gene are MDHEN and SYDVKM. The CDR3 is 12 residues long. The V end lost 5 bases, the J end lost 7 bases, and 9 bases lay between the germline ends. In DNA form, the CDR3 reads TGTGCCAGCAGTCATTGGTCCCAGCCCCAGCATTTT. Translated, it gives CASSHWSQPQHF. Together with reference TRBV28 and TRBJ1-5, the CDR3 gives the full variable domain: DVKVTQSSRYLVKRTGEKVFLECVQDMDHENMFWYRQDPGLGLRLIYFSYDVKMKEKGDIPEGYSVSREKKERFSLILESASTNQTSMYLCASSHWSQPQHFGDGTRLSIL.

The chain combines TRBV10-2 with TRBJ2-7; perhaps TRBD1 as D (6 bases). The germline CDR1 and CDR2 sequences are WSHSY and SAAADI. Between the trimmed V and J ends, which lost 7 bases and 4 bases, there was a span of 17 bases. This CDR3 contains 14 residues. Here the CDR3 reads CASTSQGPPYEQYF. DNA for the CDR3: TGCGCCAGCACTTCACAGGGTCCCCCTTACGAGCAGTACTTC.

With regard to this clonotype: The germline gene is not matched at one end of the junction; a read error may be the cause. The chain links TRBV11-2 to TRBJ2-3; TRBD2 agrees at 7 bases. CDR1 is SGHAT and CDR2 is FQNNGV in the germline V gene. The CDR3 covers 15 residues. The CDR3 DNA follows: TGTGCCAGCAGGCCCTCTGCGACTAGCACTGATAAGCAGTATTTT. Its protein product is CASRPSATSTDKQYF.

This clonotype occurred once. The chain uses TRBV21-1 and TRBJ2-2; TRBD1 is the table's D call, not checked against the DNA. TRBV21-1 is marked as a pseudogene. There are 16 residues in the CDR3. Here the CDR3 DNA reads TGTGCCACCAGCAAGAAGGACAGGGCCCGTACCGGGGAGCTGTTTTTT. Translating gives CATSKKDRARTGELFF.

This clonotype was found once. The chain joins TRBV5-4 to TRBJ1-4, with 7 bases that match TRBD1. Germline V CDR1 and CDR2: SGHNT, YYREEE (reference sequence). Losses at the gene ends were 9 bases for V and 4 bases for J; bases not matched to a gene: 12. This CDR3 is built from 15 residues. CDR3 amino acids: CATRFNRGLNEKLFF. The CDR3 DNA is TGTGCCACCAGATTCAACAGGGGACTTAATGAAAAACTGTTTTTT. Filled out from reference TRBV5-4 and TRBJ1-4, the complete variable domain reads ETGVTQSPTHLIKTRGQQVTLRCSSQSGHNTVSWYQQALGQGPQFIFQYYREEENGRGNFPPRFSGLQFPNYSSELNVNALELDDSALYLCATRFNRGLNEKLFFGSGTQLSVL.

This chain joins TRBV5-5 and TRBJ2-4; TRBD2 agrees at 7 bases. The CDR3 spans 17 residues. Germline V CDR1 and CDR2: SGHKS, YYEKEE (reference sequence). The trim removed 2 bases at V and 9 bases at J, leaving 17 bases unmatched. The CDR3 nucleotides read TGTGCCAGCAGCTTAGTAGTAATGAGGGAGGGGTCGGGCATTCAGTACTTC. Its protein is CASSLVVMREGSGIQYF. The whole variable domain, remainder taken from reference TRBV5-5 and TRBJ2-4, is DAGVTQSPTHLIKTRGQQVTLRCSPISGHKSVSWYQQVLGQGPQFIFQYYEKEERGRGNFPDRFSARQFPNYSSELNVNALLLGDSALYLCASSLVVMREGSGIQYFGAGTRLSVL.

This clonotype was detected ten times or more. This sequence joins TRBV9 and TRBJ1-1, with D hard to call. Germline CDR1 reads SGDLS; CDR2 reads YYNGEE. This CDR3 has 13 amino acids. Trimming stripped 2 bases from V and 6 bases from J, with 11 bases between. CDR3 DNA: TGTGCCAGCAGCGTGGGAGTGGGCGCTGAAGCTTTCTTT. Encoded protein: CASSVGVGAEAFF. The full variable domain, with the rest looked up from reference TRBV9 and TRBJ1-1, is DSGVTQTPKHLITATGQRVTLRCSPRSGDLSVYWYQQSLDQGLQFLIQYYNGEERAKGNILERFSAQQFPDLHSELNLSSLELGDSALYFCASSVGVGAEAFFGQGTRLTVV.

As to this clonotype: No conserved phenylalanine or tryptophan is present at the end of the CDR3, so a read error is the likely explanation. The V gene is TRBV11-2, the J gene TRBJ2-1; D possibly corresponds to TRBD2 (6 bases). The germline V and J ends were trimmed by 6 bases and 0 bases, with 15 bases remaining between them. Per the germline V gene, CDR1 is SGHAT and CDR2 is FQNNGV. This CDR3 has 16 residues. This chain's CDR3 is CASREGRATSYNEQFS. As DNA, the CDR3 is TGTGCCAGCAGGGAGGGAAGGGCAACCTCCTACAATGAGCAGTTCTCC.